This T cell receptor beta chain was recorded in a study of T-cell reconstitution after alpha-beta-depleted transplantation in children. This CDR3 contains 14 residues. The ends were cut back, 6 bases at V and 2 bases at J, with 17 bases in the middle. Germline CDR1 DFQATT, CDR2 SNEGSKA (reference sequence). This clonotype has at least ten counts. It was with unique molecular identifiers that the TCRbeta library was prepared. TCRdb fed the PCR reads into MiXCR, producing one record per CDR3 protein. Here the sample spans 600,000 to 700,000 distinct CDR3 sequences, around a sixth being singletons. Sequences were derived from PBMCs from the stem cell graft donor, sampled from the stem cell graft. This clonotype originated in a human donor who donated a stem cell graft to a child with acute myeloid leukemia. This chain links TRBV20-1 with TRBJ2-7; D possibly corresponds to TRBD1 (6 bases). CDR3 in DNA: TGCAGTGCCCGAAGGGGACACGTAACCTACGAGCAGTACTTC. Translating gives CSARRGHVTYEQYF.